One and the same sample provided the 21 T cell receptor beta chains below, sequenced in a study of a mutant IDH1 vaccine in newly diagnosed glioma. These TCRs are of unknown antigen specificity. The data were produced by immunoSEQ multiplex PCR, yet TCRdb's version contains in-frame clones alone and is incomplete. Of around 58,000 clones in the sample, approximately 82% were seen once. Time point: week 5, during vaccination. Topical imiquimod was applied with each vaccine dose, which held 300 ug of mutant IDH1 20-mer peptide. Specimen: PBMCs, collected from a glioma patient whose treatment included an IDH1 peptide vaccine. The receptor set was obtained from a young man with glioma.

In its sample, this clone was seen once. CDR3 in amino acids: CASSRDRYEQYF. The CDR3 DNA follows: TGTGCCAGCAGCCGAGACAGATACGAGCAGTACTTC. V usage is TRBV4-2 and J usage is TRBJ2-7, with a tentative D call TRBD1 (5 bases). The germline V gene has CDR1 LGHNA and CDR2 YNFKEQ. With 4 bases removed from V and 4 bases from J, the gap between germline ends came to 8 bases. CDR3 length equals 12 residues.

The chain carries TRBV5-1 and TRBJ1-4, with 8 bases that match TRBD1. With 7 bases clipped from V and 6 bases from J, the junction kept 8 bases outside the gene matches. Per germline, CDR1 SGHRS and CDR2 YFSETQ. This CDR3 comprises 14 residues. The CDR3 DNA follows: TGCGCCAGCGGACTAACAGGGGGATATGAAAAACTGTTTTTT. It is translated as CASGLTGGYEKLFF. The entire variable domain, with the rest obtained from reference TRBV5-1 and TRBJ1-4, is as follows: KAGVTQTPRYLIKTRGQQVTLSCSPISGHRSVSWYQQTPGQGLQFLFEYFSETQRNKGNFPGRFSGRQFSNSRSEMNVSTLELGDSALYLCASGLTGGYEKLFFGSGTQLSVL.

CDR3 region: CASSERPTERPSGELFF. The CDR3 DNA sequence: TGTGCCAGCAGTGAACGCCCTACGGAGCGGCCTTCCGGGGAGCTGTTTTTT. The chain couples TRBV28 to TRBJ2-2; TRBD2 might be the D (5 bases). Trimming stripped 5 bases from V and 6 bases from J, with 22 bases between. This CDR3 is 17 amino acids long. Per the germline V gene, CDR1 is MDHEN and CDR2 is SYDVKM.

The V call is TRBV18, the J call TRBJ2-7; the D is unclear. V lost 2 bases, J lost 0 bases, and 14 bases lay in between. CDR1 and CDR2 (germline): KGHSH, LQKENI. The CDR3 is made up of 16 amino acids. DNA of the CDR3: TGTGCCAGCTCACCAAAGAGTCGGCAGTTCTCCTACGAGCAGTACTTC. This codes for CASSPKSRQFSYEQYF. The full variable domain, rest sourced from reference TRBV18 and TRBJ2-7, is NAGVMQNPRHLVRRRGQEARLRCSPMKGHSHVYWYRQLPEEGLKFMVYLQKENIIDESGMPKERFSAEFPKEGPSILRIQQVVRGDSAAYFCASSPKSRQFSYEQYFGPGTRLTVT.

The chain joins TRBV6-5 to TRBJ1-6, with D possibly TRBD1 on 5 matching bases. The V end lost 2 bases, the J end lost 5 bases, and 10 bases lay between the germline ends. Germline lookup yields CDR1 MNHEY and CDR2 SVGAGI. The CDR3 runs 15 residues. CDR3 sequence reads: CASSYRMTDNSPLHF. The CDR3 nucleotides read TGTGCCAGCAGTTACCGGATGACAGATAATTCACCCCTCCACTTT.

This clone was counted a single time. V gene TRBV10-1 combines with J gene TRBJ2-2; 10 nucleotides align to TRBD1. The CDR3 loop spans 16 amino acids. J lost 4 bases, V lost 6 bases, and 8 bases had no gene match. Germline V gene sequence: CDR1 WNHNN, CDR2 SYGVQD (reference sequence). DNA of the CDR3: TGCGCCAGCAGCGCCGCCGGGACAGGGGTCACCGGGGAGCTGTTTTTT. Translation: CASSAAGTGVTGELFF.

The rearrangement links TRBV20-1 to TRBJ1-2, with D possibly matching TRBD1 (6 bases). V was shortened by 2 bases and J by 8 bases, with 6 bases between the two germline ends. The germline V gene has CDR1 DFQATT and CDR2 SNEGSKA (reference sequence). The CDR3 has 10 amino acids. CDR3 region: CSARQGGYTF. CDR3 nucleotides: TGCAGTGCTAGACAGGGGGGCTACACCTTC.

This chain connects TRBV6-1 to TRBJ2-7; D is perhaps TRBD1 (6 bases). V was cut by 2 bases and J by 3 bases, with 8 bases left in between. Per the germline V gene, CDR1 is MNHNS and CDR2 is SASEGT. This CDR3 is built from 13 residues. This CDR3 reads CASSEWTDYEQYF. The CDR3, as DNA: TGTGCCAGCAGTGAATGGACAGACTACGAGCAGTACTTC.

Worth noting for this clone: At one boundary the junction diverges from the germline segment, which might be a read error. The genes are TRBV4-1 and TRBJ1-2; D not resolved. Germline lookup yields CDR1 MGHRA and CDR2 YSYEKL. CDR3 length: 16 amino acids. The CDR3 spells CASSQDSLSQFYDYTF. The CDR3 nucleotides are TGCGCCAGCAGCCAAGATTCCCTGTCGCAGTTCTATGACTACACCTTC.

V is TRBV6-1 and J is TRBJ1-5; no firm D call. The CDR3 runs to 16 residues. Germline V gives CDR1 MNHNS, CDR2 SASEGT. Trimming removed 4 bases from V and 4 bases from J, with 17 bases in between. The CDR3 loop reads CASSGGATSGNQPQHF. The CDR3 DNA is TGTGCCAGCAGTGGCGGAGCAACGAGCGGAAATCAGCCCCAGCATTTT.

The rearrangement uses TRBV11-3 and TRBJ2-5; D tentatively fits TRBD1 or TRBD2 (5 bases each). The J call may be mistaken, given a closer DNA end match to TRBJ2-7. Germline assignment: CDR1 SGHNT and CDR2 YENEEA. The CDR3 is 12 residues long. The CDR3 sequence is CASSRGAYEQYF. CDR3 in DNA: TGTGCCAGCAGCCGAGGGGCCTACGAGCAGTACTTC.

The chain is built from TRBV5-1 and TRBJ1-1; no firm D call. The germline CDR1 and CDR2 sequences are SGHRS and YFSETQ. The CDR3 sequence is 14 residues long. Trimming left V 3 bases short and J 2 bases short, with 11 bases between. CDR3 protein: CASSSQSTNTEAFF. Here the CDR3 DNA reads TGCGCCAGCAGCTCCCAGAGCACTAACACTGAAGCTTTCTTT.

CDR3 in amino acids: CASSQDPQGTYEQYF. DNA of the CDR3: TGCGCCAGCAGCCAAGATCCTCAAGGGACCTACGAGCAGTACTTC. V usage is TRBV4-1 and J usage is TRBJ2-7; D is undetermined. Trimming left V 0 bases short and J 2 bases short, with 11 bases between. From germline, CDR1 is MGHRA and CDR2 YSYEKL. This CDR3 is 15 amino acids long.

The chain is built from TRBV5-1 and TRBJ1-6, with TRBD1 matching 7 bases. Germline-derived CDR1 and CDR2 are SGHRS and YFSETQ. V dropped 1 base and J dropped 10; count of bases not matched to a gene: 11. This CDR3 region has 16 residues. The CDR3 protein is CASSLLIQGGESPLHF. Here the CDR3 DNA reads TGCGCCAGCAGCTTGTTGATTCAGGGGGGCGAGTCACCCCTCCACTTT. The entire variable domain, with the rest obtained from reference TRBV5-1 and TRBJ1-6, is as follows: KAGVTQTPRYLIKTRGQQVTLSCSPISGHRSVSWYQQTPGQGLQFLFEYFSETQRNKGNFPGRFSGRQFSNSRSEMNVSTLELGDSALYLCASSLLIQGGESPLHFGNGTRLTVT.

The chain has TRBV28 and TRBJ2-7; 7 positions agree with TRBD2. Trimming removed 8 bases from V and 0 bases from J; junction bases left unmatched: 7. CDR1 is MDHEN and CDR2 is SYDVKM in the germline V gene. The CDR3 spans 14 residues. Here the CDR3 reads CASRSSGGSYEQYF. The CDR3 bases are TGTGCCAGCCGATCTTCGGGAGGCTCCTACGAGCAGTACTTC.

This chain joins TRBV5-5 and TRBJ2-5; 11 nucleotides align to TRBD1. The J call could be wrong; TRBJ2-7 is a better fit for the DNA end. The germline V gene has CDR1 SGHKS and CDR2 YYEKEE (reference sequence). The CDR3 covers 14 residues. The CDR3 sequence is CASSPGTGGYEQYF. The CDR3 region has the DNA TGTGCCAGCAGCCCCGGGACAGGGGGCTACGAGCAGTACTTC.

The V gene is TRBV6-4, the J gene TRBJ2-5; TRBD2 matches 8 bases. The V and J ends lost 8 bases and 2 bases, in that order; junction bases with no gene match: 4. The CDR3 has 13 residues. Germline lookup yields CDR1 MRHNA and CDR2 SNTAGT. The CDR3: CASPRLAQETQYF. The CDR3 DNA reads TGTGCCAGCCCGAGACTAGCGCAAGAGACCCAGTACTTC.

The chain is built from TRBV5-1 and TRBJ2-1; 14 bases are a match to TRBD2. J was trimmed by 8 bases and V by 7 bases; bases with no gene match: 5. CDR1 is SGHRS and CDR2 is YFSETQ in the germline V gene. The CDR3 runs 14 residues. This CDR3 reads CASCLTSGGDEQFF. The CDR3 region has the DNA TGCGCCAGCTGCCTGACTAGCGGGGGGGATGAGCAGTTCTTC.

V is TRBV11-2 and J is TRBJ2-2, with D unresolved. The CDR3 contains 17 residues. The V end was cut by 3 bases, the J end by 3 bases, with 17 bases between. In germline, CDR1 is SGHAT, CDR2 FQNNGV. CDR3 loop: CASSFSVGLDYTGELFF. DNA of the CDR3: TGTGCCAGCAGCTTTTCGGTTGGGCTAGACTACACCGGGGAGCTGTTTTTT.

The V and J genes are TRBV19 and TRBJ2-4; D may match TRBD1 or TRBD2 (6 bases each). This CDR3 has 13 amino acids. Germline CDR1 reads LNHDA; CDR2 reads SQIVND (reference sequence). Trimming left V 3 bases short and J 10 bases short, with 13 bases between. The CDR3 sequence is CASSMGGHWIQYF. CDR3 nucleotide sequence: TGTGCCAGTAGTATGGGGGGACATTGGATTCAGTACTTC. Using reference TRBV19 and TRBJ2-4 for the parts outside the CDR3, the full variable domain is DGGITQSPKYLFRKEGQNVTLSCEQNLNHDAMYWYRQDPGQGLRLIYYSQIVNDFQKGDIAEGYSVSREKKESFPLTVTSAQKNPTAFYLCASSMGGHWIQYFGAGTRLSVL.

This clone occurred a few times. This rearrangement joins TRBV12-1 to TRBJ2-7; the table assigns TRBD1, which was not confirmed against the DNA. TRBV12-1 is annotated as a pseudogene. The CDR3 contains 19 residues. CDR3 bases: TGTGCCAGCAGCTCCCGATCAGACCACAGGGGATGGTGCTCCTACGAGCAGTACTTC. This translates into CASSSRSDHRGWCSYEQYF.